The clone carrying this T cell receptor (beta chain) has just one count. Its antigen remains unidentified. This entry is derived from a study of T cell responses to AZD1222 COVID-19 vaccine. The study's findings and limits: The donor group comprised mostly white British people and more females; the analysis possibly underestimated clonal diversity. Repertoire sampling occurred only after the peak T cell response. Unmutated variant regions are reportedly the target of nearly half of TCRs that are spike-specific.

In germline, CDR1 is MNHEY, CDR2 SVGAGI. This CDR3 comprises 15 residues. J lost 0 bases, V lost 6 bases, and 7 bases had no gene match. Clones were sequenced by immunoSEQ multiplex PCR, and TCRdb holds only the in-frame ones, with some missing. This sample carries some 150,000 clones, approximately 93% of them seen once, and the ten largest clones take 3.9%. Sequencing was performed on peripheral blood, taken on day 0 of AZD1222 vaccination. The TCR originated in an adult in good health. This chain uses TRBV6-5 with TRBJ1-1, with 7 bases that match TRBD1. The DNA of the CDR3 is TGTGCCAGCAGCGAGGGACAGCGCATGAACACTGAAGCTTTCTTT. Protein: CASSEGQRMNTEAFF.